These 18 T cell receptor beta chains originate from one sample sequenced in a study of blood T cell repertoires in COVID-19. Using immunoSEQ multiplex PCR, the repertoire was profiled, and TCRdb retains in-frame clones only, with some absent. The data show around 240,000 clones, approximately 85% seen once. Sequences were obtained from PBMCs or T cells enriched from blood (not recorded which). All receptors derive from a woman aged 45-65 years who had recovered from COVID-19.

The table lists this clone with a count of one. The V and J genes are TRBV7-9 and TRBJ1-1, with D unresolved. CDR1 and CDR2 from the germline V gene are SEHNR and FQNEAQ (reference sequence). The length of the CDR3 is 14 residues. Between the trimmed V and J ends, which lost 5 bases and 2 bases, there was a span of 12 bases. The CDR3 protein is CASSAPRQNTEAFF. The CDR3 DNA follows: TGTGCCAGCAGCGCCCCGAGACAAAACACTGAAGCTTTCTTT.

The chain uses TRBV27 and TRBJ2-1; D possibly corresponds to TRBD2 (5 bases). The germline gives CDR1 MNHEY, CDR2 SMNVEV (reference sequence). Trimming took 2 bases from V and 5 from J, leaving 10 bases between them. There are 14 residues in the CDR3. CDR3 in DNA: TGTGCCAGCAGTTTAGACGGACTCGACAATGAGCAGTTCTTC. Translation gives CASSLDGLDNEQFF.

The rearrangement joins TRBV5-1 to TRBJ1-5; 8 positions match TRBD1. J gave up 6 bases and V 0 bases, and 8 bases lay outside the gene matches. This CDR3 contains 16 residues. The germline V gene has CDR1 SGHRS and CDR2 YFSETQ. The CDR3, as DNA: TGCGCCAGCAGCTTGGGTGCAGGGGGCGCATCTCAGCCCCAGCATTTT. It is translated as CASSLGAGGASQPQHF.

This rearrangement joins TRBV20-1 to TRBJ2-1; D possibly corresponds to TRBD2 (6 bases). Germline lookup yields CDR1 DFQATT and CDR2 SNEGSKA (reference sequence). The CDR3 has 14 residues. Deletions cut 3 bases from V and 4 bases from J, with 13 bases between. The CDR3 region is CSASFRGKYNEQFF. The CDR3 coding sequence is TGCAGTGCTAGTTTTCGCGGGAAATACAATGAGCAGTTCTTC.

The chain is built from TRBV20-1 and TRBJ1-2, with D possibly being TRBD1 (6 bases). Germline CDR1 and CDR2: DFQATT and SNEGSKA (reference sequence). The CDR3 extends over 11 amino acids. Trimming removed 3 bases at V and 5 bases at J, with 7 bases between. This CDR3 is CSASTGYGYTF. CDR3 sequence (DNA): TGCAGTGCTAGTACAGGGTATGGCTACACCTTC.

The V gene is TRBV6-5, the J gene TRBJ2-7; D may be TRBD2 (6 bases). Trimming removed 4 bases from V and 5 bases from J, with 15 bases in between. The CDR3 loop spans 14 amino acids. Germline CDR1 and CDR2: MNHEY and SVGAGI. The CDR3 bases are TGTGCCAGCAGTTCCTCCGGGAGCCTCGACGAGCAGTACTTC. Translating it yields CASSSSGSLDEQYF.

The CDR3 here is CASSLLEVQPQHF. The CDR3 DNA reads as TGTGCCAGCAGTCTCCTCGAGGTTCAGCCCCAGCATTTT. This chain connects TRBV28 to TRBJ1-5; unclear D gene. This CDR3 region has 13 residues. CDR1 is MDHEN and CDR2 is SYDVKM in the germline V gene. Trimming took 5 bases from V and 6 from J, leaving 11 bases between them.

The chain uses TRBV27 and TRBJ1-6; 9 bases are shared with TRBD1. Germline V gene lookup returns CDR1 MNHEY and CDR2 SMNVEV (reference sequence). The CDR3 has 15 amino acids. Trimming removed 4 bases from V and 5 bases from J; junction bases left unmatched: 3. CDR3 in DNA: TGTGCCAGCAGTTCACAGGGGGCCCATAATTCACCCCTCCACTTT. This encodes CASSSQGAHNSPLHF.

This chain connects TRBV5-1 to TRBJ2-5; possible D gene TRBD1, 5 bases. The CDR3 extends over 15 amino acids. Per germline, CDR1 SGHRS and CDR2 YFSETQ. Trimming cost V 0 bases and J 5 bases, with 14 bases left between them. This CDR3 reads CASSLEGRGEETQYF. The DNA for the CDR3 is TGCGCCAGCAGCTTGGAGGGGCGAGGCGAGGAGACCCAGTACTTC.

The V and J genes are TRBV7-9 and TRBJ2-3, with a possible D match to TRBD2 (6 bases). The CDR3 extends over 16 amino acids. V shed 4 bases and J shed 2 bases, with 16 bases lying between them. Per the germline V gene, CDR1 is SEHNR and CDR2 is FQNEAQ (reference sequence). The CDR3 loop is CASSSTAGQFTDTQYF. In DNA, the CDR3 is TGTGCCAGCAGCTCGACAGCGGGCCAATTCACAGATACGCAGTATTTT.

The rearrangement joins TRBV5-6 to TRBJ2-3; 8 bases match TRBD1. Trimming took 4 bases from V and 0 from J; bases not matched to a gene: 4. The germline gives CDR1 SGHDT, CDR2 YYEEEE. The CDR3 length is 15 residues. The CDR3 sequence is CASSPRGPSTDTQYF. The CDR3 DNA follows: TGTGCCAGCAGCCCCAGGGGGCCGAGCACAGATACGCAGTATTTT.

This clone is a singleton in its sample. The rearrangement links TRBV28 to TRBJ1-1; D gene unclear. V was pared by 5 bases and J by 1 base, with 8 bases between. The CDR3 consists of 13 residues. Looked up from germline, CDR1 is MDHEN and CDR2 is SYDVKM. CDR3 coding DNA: TGTGCCAGCAGTATACTCACGAACACTGAAGCTTTCTTT. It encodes CASSILTNTEAFF.

CDR3 in amino acids: CASGGDATNEKLFF. The CDR3, as DNA: TGTGCCAGCGGGGGGGATGCAACTAATGAAAAACTGTTTTTT. This chain uses TRBV4-2 with TRBJ1-4; maybe TRBD1 (5 bases). Germline CDR1 and CDR2: LGHNA and YNFKEQ. V was trimmed by 8 bases and J by 0 bases, leaving 10 bases between them. The CDR3 extends over 14 amino acids.

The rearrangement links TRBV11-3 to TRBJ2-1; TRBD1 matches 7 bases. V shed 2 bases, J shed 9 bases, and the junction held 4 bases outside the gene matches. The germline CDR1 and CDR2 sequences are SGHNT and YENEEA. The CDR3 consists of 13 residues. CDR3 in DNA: TGTGCCAGCAGCTTACGAGGGGGCGGTGAGCAGTTCTTC. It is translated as CASSLRGGGEQFF.

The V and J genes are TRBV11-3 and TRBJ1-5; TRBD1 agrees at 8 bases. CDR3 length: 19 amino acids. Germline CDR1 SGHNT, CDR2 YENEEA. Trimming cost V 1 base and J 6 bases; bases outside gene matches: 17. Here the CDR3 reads CASSLGRGRIFWVCQPQHF. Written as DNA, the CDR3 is TGTGCCAGCAGCTTAGGCAGGGGGCGCATATTTTGGGTATGTCAGCCCCAGCATTTT.

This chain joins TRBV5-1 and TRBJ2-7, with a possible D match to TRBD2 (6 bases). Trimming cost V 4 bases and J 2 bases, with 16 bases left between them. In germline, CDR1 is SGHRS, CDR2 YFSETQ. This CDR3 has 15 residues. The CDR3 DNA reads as TGCGCCAGCAGCCCAGGAGTAGCGGACGCCTACGAGCAGTACTTC. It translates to CASSPGVADAYEQYF.

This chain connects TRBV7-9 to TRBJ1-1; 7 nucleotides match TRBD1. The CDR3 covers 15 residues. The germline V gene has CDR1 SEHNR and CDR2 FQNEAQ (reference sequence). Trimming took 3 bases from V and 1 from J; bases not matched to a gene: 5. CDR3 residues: CASSFADRENTEAFF. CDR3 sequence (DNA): TGTGCCAGCAGCTTTGCTGACAGGGAGAACACTGAAGCTTTCTTT.

The CDR3 loop reads CASSSGMSGANVLTF. Here the CDR3 DNA reads TGTGCCAGCAGCAGTGGTATGTCTGGGGCCAACGTCCTGACTTTC. The chain joins TRBV2 to TRBJ2-6; D gene uncertain. This CDR3 spans 15 amino acids. The ends were cut back, 6 bases at V and 1 base at J, with 10 bases in the middle. In germline, CDR1 is SNHLY, CDR2 FYNNEI.